The T cell receptor beta chain under discussion was sequenced for a study of CD8+CD57+ T cells in acquired aplastic anemia. The wider study: The DNA of sorted CD4+ and CD8+ cells averaged around 3.2 ug. Researchers reported that healthy donors averaged about 11 million reads for CD4+ cells. General study findings and limits: It was found that twenty-nine CD8+ CDR3 sequences were shared between patients and controls. The CD8+ Simpson's diversity of patients and controls was not significantly different.

Profiling that covered TCR beta VDJ and CDR3 relied on genomic DNA as its template. TCRdb called the reads again in MiXCR, with one record for every CDR3 protein. The table lists a few hundred thousand distinct CDR3 sequences, 61% of them singletons. Germline lookup yields CDR1 SNHLY and CDR2 FYNNEI. The CDR3 covers 13 residues. The V gene lost 0 bases and the J gene lost 6 bases, with 9 bases spanning the gap. The sample holds a few counts of this clonotype. The antigen is undetermined. This chain joins TRBV2 and TRBJ2-7; TRBD1 is a possible D gene (6 bases). The receptor's source is a human donor in good health. Sequenced sample: sorted CD4+, CD8+, or CD8+CD57+ T cells (not recorded which) from PBMCs. CDR3 coding DNA: TGTGCCAGCAGTGAAGCGGCCAGGGGCGAGCAGTACTTC. Its protein is CASSEAARGEQYF.